This record looks at one T cell receptor (beta chain) sequence and its context. The data are from a study of untreated major depressive disorder. Only in-frame clones appear in the TCRdb table, and some are missing; sequencing was by immunoSEQ multiplex PCR. The sample contains approximately 20,000 clones, around 87% of which appear only once. The donors were all European-descended. Sequences were obtained from CD4+ T cells from PBMCs. The TCR was taken from a woman aged 30 to 39 in good health.

CDR3 in DNA: TGTGCCTGGAGTCCGGGCCTCAGCTATGGCTACACCTTC. As protein: CAWSPGLSYGYTF. The chain carries TRBV30 and TRBJ1-2, with unresolved D. Trimming left V 2 bases short and J 4 bases short, with 11 bases between. Germline V CDR1 and CDR2: GTSNPN, SVGIG (reference sequence). This CDR3 spans 13 amino acids.